This is a list of T cell receptor beta chains from one sample in a study of blood T cell repertoires in COVID-19. Generated by immunoSEQ multiplex PCR, the TCRdb table keeps only in-frame clones and is missing some. The table records 150,000 to 250,000 clones, about 86% of them present only once. The sequenced sample consisted of PBMCs or T cells enriched from blood (not recorded which). Every receptor here comes from a man between 35 and 55 years old who had recovered from COVID-19. CDR3s include the opening cysteine and the closing phenylalanine or tryptophan. The D gene is left open where the match is weak. The size entry is marked missing in some rows and otherwise reads once, few, many or a size class.

CDR3 DNA: TGTGCCAGCAGTTCCCAGGGCAACACCGGGGAGCTGTTTTTT
CDR3 protein: CASSSQGNTGELFF
J gene: TRBJ2-2
V gene: TRBV6-5
D gene: -
clone size: -

CDR3 DNA: TGCGCCAGCAGCTTGGATAGTAACACTGAAGCTTTCTTT
CDR3 protein: CASSLDSNTEAFF
J gene: TRBJ1-1
V gene: TRBV5-1
D gene: -
clone size: once

CDR3 DNA: TGTGCCAGCAGCCTTCGACTAGCTGGTGAGCAGTTCTTC
CDR3 protein: CASSLRLAGEQFF
J gene: TRBJ2-1
V gene: TRBV7-2
D gene: TRBD2
clone size: -

CDR3 DNA: TGTGCCAGCAGTGACTCTCGGAGACAGCTGTCCTACGAGCAGTACTTC
CDR3 protein: CASSDSRRQLSYEQYF
J gene: TRBJ2-7
V gene: TRBV6-4
D gene: -
clone size: -

CDR3 DNA: TGTGCCAGTAAAAATGCCGGGGTTGGAACCGGGGAGCTGTTTTTT
CDR3 protein: CASKNAGVGTGELFF
J gene: TRBJ2-2
V gene: TRBV19
D gene: -
clone size: -

CDR3 DNA: TGTGCCAGCAGTGGAAGGGGACAGGGACAATCCGGGGAGCTGTTTTTT
CDR3 protein: CASSGRGQGQSGELFF
J gene: TRBJ2-2
V gene: TRBV6-1
D gene: TRBD1
clone size: -

CDR3 DNA: TGCGCCAGCAGCTTGTGGTTTCAGGGTACTAATGAAAAACTGTTTTTT
CDR3 protein: CASSLWFQGTNEKLFF
J gene: TRBJ1-4
V gene: TRBV5-1
D gene: -
clone size: -

CDR3 DNA: TGTGCCAGCAGTACTAGTAACCTTAAGACCCAGTACTTC
CDR3 protein: CASSTSNLKTQYF
J gene: TRBJ2-5
V gene: TRBV2
D gene: -
clone size: -

CDR3 DNA: TGCGCCAGCAGCTTGTTGCAGGGAGGTACTGAAGCTTTCTTT
CDR3 protein: CASSLLQGGTEAFF
J gene: TRBJ1-1
V gene: TRBV5-1
D gene: -
clone size: -

CDR3 DNA: TGTGCCAGCAGCTGGGACAGCCTGAACACTGAAGCTTTCTTT
CDR3 protein: CASSWDSLNTEAFF
J gene: TRBJ1-1
V gene: TRBV7-8
D gene: TRBD1
clone size: -

CDR3 DNA: TGTGCCACCAGTGATTTTAGTAGCGGGGGAACCTACAATGAGCAGTTCTTC
CDR3 protein: CATSDFSSGGTYNEQFF
J gene: TRBJ2-1
V gene: TRBV24-1
D gene: TRBD2
clone size: -

CDR3 DNA: TGTGCCAGCATTGAACACAGGGGGCACGGCTACACCTTC
CDR3 protein: CASIEHRGHGYTF
J gene: TRBJ1-2
V gene: TRBV6-1
D gene: TRBD1
clone size: -

CDR3 DNA: TGTGCCAGCAGTTTTGGGCGATTGGGGGACTTCTATGGCTACACCTTC
CDR3 protein: CASSFGRLGDFYGYTF
J gene: TRBJ1-2
V gene: TRBV28
D gene: -
clone size: -

CDR3 DNA: TGTGCCAGCAGCAAAGGACAGGGGGCGACTAATGAAAAACTGTTTTTT
CDR3 protein: CASSKGQGATNEKLFF
J gene: TRBJ1-4
V gene: TRBV5-4
D gene: TRBD1
clone size: -

CDR3 DNA: TGCAGCGCCGGAGACAGGGGAATCACAGATACGCAGTATTTT
CDR3 protein: CSAGDRGITDTQYF
J gene: TRBJ2-3
V gene: TRBV29-1
D gene: TRBD1
clone size: once

CDR3 DNA: TGCGCCAGCAGCCAAGCAGGGATGGGAGGCTACACCTTC
CDR3 protein: CASSQAGMGGYTF
J gene: TRBJ1-2
V gene: TRBV4-3
D gene: -
clone size: -

CDR3 DNA: TGTGCCTGGAGTAGGCGTCTAGCGGGGGGTCGGGGCACCGGGGAGCTGTTTTTT
CDR3 protein: CAWSRRLAGGRGTGELFF
J gene: TRBJ2-2
V gene: TRBV30
D gene: TRBD2
clone size: -

CDR3 DNA: TGTGCCAGCTCACCACGGGACAGGGGCTCCTACGAGCAGTACTTC
CDR3 protein: CASSPRDRGSYEQYF
J gene: TRBJ2-7
V gene: TRBV18
D gene: TRBD1
clone size: -

CDR3 DNA: TGTGCCAGCAGCTCTAAGGGGACTAATGAAAAACTGTTTTTT
CDR3 protein: CASSSKGTNEKLFF
J gene: TRBJ1-4
V gene: TRBV7-9
D gene: -
clone size: -

CDR3 DNA: TGTGCCATCAGTCAGGACAGGGGAAACACCGGGGAGCTGTTTTTT
CDR3 protein: CAISQDRGNTGELFF
J gene: TRBJ2-2
V gene: TRBV10-3
D gene: TRBD1
clone size: -

CDR3 DNA: TGTGCCAGCAGTTACGACAGGGGTGCGTCTAATGAAAAACTGTTTTTT
CDR3 protein: CASSYDRGASNEKLFF
J gene: TRBJ1-4
V gene: TRBV5-4
D gene: TRBD1
clone size: -

CDR3 DNA: TGTGCCAGCACCAGAATCCGAGGAAACACCATATATTTT
CDR3 protein: CASTRIRGNTIYF
J gene: TRBJ1-3
V gene: TRBV6-5
D gene: -
clone size: -

CDR3 DNA: TGTGCCAGCAGCCAAGACCCGCGGTTGGAGGAGCAGTTCTTC
CDR3 protein: CASSQDPRLEEQFF
J gene: TRBJ2-1
V gene: TRBV4-2
D gene: -
clone size: -

CDR3 DNA: TGTGCCAGTAGCTTATCCCTTAGCAATCAGCCCCAGCATTTT
CDR3 protein: CASSLSLSNQPQHF
J gene: TRBJ1-5
V gene: TRBV19
D gene: -
clone size: -

CDR3 DNA: TGTGCCTGGAGTGTATCAGGGTTTTCGGATGAGCAGTTCTTC
CDR3 protein: CAWSVSGFSDEQFF
J gene: TRBJ2-1
V gene: TRBV30
D gene: -
clone size: -

CDR3 DNA: TGTGCCAGCAGGAGGACAAGGGAAACTGGAAACACCATATATTTT
CDR3 protein: CASRRTRETGNTIYF
J gene: TRBJ1-3
V gene: TRBV6-5
D gene: -
clone size: once

CDR3 DNA: TGTGCCAGCAGCAACCACGGAGGGTCAGCTAACTATGGCTACACCTTC
CDR3 protein: CASSNHGGSANYGYTF
J gene: TRBJ1-2
V gene: TRBV21-1
D gene: -
clone size: -

CDR3 DNA: TGTGCCATCAGTGAGTCCTCAGGGGGAAGAAACACTGAAGCTTTCTTT
CDR3 protein: CAISESSGGRNTEAFF
J gene: TRBJ1-1
V gene: TRBV10-3
D gene: TRBD1
clone size: -

CDR3 DNA: TGTGCCAGCAGCTTAGAGGCTAGCGGGGGCTACAATGAGCAGTTCTTC
CDR3 protein: CASSLEASGGYNEQFF
J gene: TRBJ2-1
V gene: TRBV11-3
D gene: TRBD2
clone size: -

CDR3 DNA: TGTGCCATCAGTGAGTCGGTTACGGCGGGAAACACTGAAGCTTTCTTT
CDR3 protein: CAISESVTAGNTEAFF
J gene: TRBJ1-1
V gene: TRBV10-3
D gene: -
clone size: -

CDR3 DNA: TGTGCCAGCTCGATCACGGGGGGTAACTACGAGCAGTACTTC
CDR3 protein: CASSITGGNYEQYF
J gene: TRBJ2-7
V gene: TRBV18
D gene: TRBD2
clone size: -

CDR3 DNA: TGTGCCAGCAGCCCGCAGACAGGGGGCAGGGATGGCTACACCTTC
CDR3 protein: CASSPQTGGRDGYTF
J gene: TRBJ1-2
V gene: TRBV7-9
D gene: TRBD1
clone size: -

CDR3 DNA: TGTGCCAGTAGTATACAGTCGGGGAATGGTCAGCCCCAGCATTTT
CDR3 protein: CASSIQSGNGQPQHF
J gene: TRBJ1-5
V gene: TRBV19
D gene: -
clone size: -

CDR3 DNA: TGTGCCAGCAGCCCTGGGACAGGGCCCTACGAGCAGTACTTC
CDR3 protein: CASSPGTGPYEQYF
J gene: TRBJ2-7
V gene: TRBV3-1/TRBV3-2
D gene: TRBD1
clone size: -

CDR3 DNA: TGTGCCAGCAGTTTTAGGGGGTCCTACGAGCAGTACTTC
CDR3 protein: CASSFRGSYEQYF
J gene: TRBJ2-7
V gene: TRBV12-3/TRBV12-4
D gene: -
clone size: -

CDR3 DNA: TGCGCCAGCAGACCGTCGACAGGGCTCGACTCAGGTCTCGAAAAACTGTTTTTT
CDR3 protein: CASRPSTGLDSGLEKLFF
J gene: TRBJ1-4
V gene: TRBV5-1
D gene: TRBD1
clone size: -

CDR3 DNA: TGTGCCAGCACCTCCGCCGGGGGGCCATATGGCTACACCTTC
CDR3 protein: CASTSAGGPYGYTF
J gene: TRBJ1-2
V gene: TRBV7-8
D gene: -
clone size: -

CDR3 DNA: TGTGCCAGCAGCTTAGAGGAGGGGCAACCCCTCCACTTT
CDR3 protein: CASSLEEGQPLHF
J gene: TRBJ1-6
V gene: TRBV11-3
D gene: -
clone size: -

CDR3 DNA: TGTGCCAGCAGTCTAAACAGGGGAATGAACACTGAAGCTTTCTTT
CDR3 protein: CASSLNRGMNTEAFF
J gene: TRBJ1-1
V gene: TRBV2
D gene: TRBD1
clone size: -

CDR3 DNA: TGTGCCAGCAGTGACTCCGGGACAGGGGCCACCGGGGAGCTGTTTTTT
CDR3 protein: CASSDSGTGATGELFF
J gene: TRBJ2-2
V gene: TRBV6-4
D gene: TRBD1
clone size: -

CDR3 DNA: TGTGCCAGCAGTTTAAAACAGGGATCACCCCTCCACTTT
CDR3 protein: CASSLKQGSPLHF
J gene: TRBJ1-6
V gene: TRBV12-3/TRBV12-4
D gene: -
clone size: -

CDR3 DNA: TGCGCCAGCAGCCTTGGGACGGGGGGGCTAGGGGGAGATACGCAGTATTTT
CDR3 protein: CASSLGTGGLGGDTQYF
J gene: TRBJ2-3
V gene: TRBV4-3
D gene: TRBD2
clone size: -

CDR3 DNA: TGTGCCAGCAGCCAAGATGTTCGTCTACAGGGAACAGATACGCAGTATTTT
CDR3 protein: CASSQDVRLQGTDTQYF
J gene: TRBJ2-3
V gene: TRBV3-1/TRBV3-2
D gene: -
clone size: -

CDR3 DNA: TGTGCCAGCAGCTACACTAGTCGGACAGACAATTACGAGCAGTACTTC
CDR3 protein: CASSYTSRTDNYEQYF
J gene: TRBJ2-7
V gene: TRBV5-6
D gene: -
clone size: once

CDR3 DNA: TGCGCCAGCAGTCCCGGACTAGCGGGGGGGCGCTCCTACAATGAGCAGTTCTTC
CDR3 protein: CASSPGLAGGRSYNEQFF
J gene: TRBJ2-1
V gene: TRBV4-3
D gene: TRBD2
clone size: once

CDR3 DNA: TGCGCCAGCAGCTTGGCTAGGCGTCCTATGGATGGAGGCTACACCTTC
CDR3 protein: CASSLARRPMDGGYTF
J gene: TRBJ1-2
V gene: TRBV5-1
D gene: -
clone size: -

CDR3 DNA: TGTGCCAGCAGCTTAGACAGGGGGCTTGGGACCATATATTTT
CDR3 protein: CASSLDRGLGTIYF
J gene: TRBJ1-3
V gene: TRBV7-9
D gene: TRBD1
clone size: -

CDR3 DNA: TGTGCCAGCAGCTTGCGGGACAGCGCTAACTATGGCTACACCTTC
CDR3 protein: CASSLRDSANYGYTF
J gene: TRBJ1-2
V gene: TRBV5-6
D gene: TRBD1
clone size: -

CDR3 DNA: TGTGCCAGTAGTACCCGGACAGGGTCTCGAGAAAAACTGTTTTTT
CDR3 protein: CASSTRTGSREKLFF
J gene: TRBJ1-4
V gene: TRBV19
D gene: TRBD1
clone size: -

CDR3 DNA: TGTGCCTGGACCGAGGGACAGGGACCCCATAATGGCTACACCTTC
CDR3 protein: CAWTEGQGPHNGYTF
J gene: TRBJ1-2
V gene: TRBV30
D gene: TRBD1
clone size: -

CDR3 DNA: TGTGCCAGCAGCAGCGACAGGGGTCTTTATGGCTACACCTTC
CDR3 protein: CASSSDRGLYGYTF
J gene: TRBJ1-2
V gene: TRBV9
D gene: TRBD1
clone size: -

CDR3 DNA: TGTGCCAGCAGCTTAGCGGCGACACGGGGTAATGAAAAACTGTTTTTT
CDR3 protein: CASSLAATRGNEKLFF
J gene: TRBJ1-4
V gene: TRBV7-9
D gene: -
clone size: -

CDR3 DNA: TGTGCCAGCAGCCACGGATTGAGGGAAGCTTTCTTT
CDR3 protein: CASSHGLREAFF
J gene: TRBJ1-1
V gene: TRBV2
D gene: -
clone size: -

CDR3 DNA: TGTGCCAGCTCACCACGTTATCCCGGGACAGAAAAGAACACTGAAGCTTTCTTT
CDR3 protein: CASSPRYPGTEKNTEAFF
J gene: TRBJ1-1
V gene: TRBV18
D gene: TRBD1
clone size: -